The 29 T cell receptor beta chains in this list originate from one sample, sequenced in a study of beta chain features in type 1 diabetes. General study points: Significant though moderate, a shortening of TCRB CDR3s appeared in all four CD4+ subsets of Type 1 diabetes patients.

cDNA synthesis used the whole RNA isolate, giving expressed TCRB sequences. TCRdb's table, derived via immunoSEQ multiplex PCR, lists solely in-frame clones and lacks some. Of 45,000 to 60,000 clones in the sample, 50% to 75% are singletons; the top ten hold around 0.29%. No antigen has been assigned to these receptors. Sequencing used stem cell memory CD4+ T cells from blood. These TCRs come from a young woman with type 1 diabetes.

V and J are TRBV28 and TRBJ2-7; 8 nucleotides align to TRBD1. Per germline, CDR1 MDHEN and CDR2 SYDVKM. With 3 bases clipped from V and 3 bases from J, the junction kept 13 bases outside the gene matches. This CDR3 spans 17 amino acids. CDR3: CASSFRGRGRLYYEQYF. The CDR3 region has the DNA TGTGCCAGCAGTTTCCGGGGCAGGGGGCGGCTGTACTACGAGCAGTACTTC.

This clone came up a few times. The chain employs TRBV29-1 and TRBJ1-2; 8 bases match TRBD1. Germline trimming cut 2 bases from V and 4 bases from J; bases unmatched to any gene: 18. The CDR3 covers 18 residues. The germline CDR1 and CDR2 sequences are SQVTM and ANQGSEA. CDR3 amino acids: CSVEFFSAGQGSIYGYTF. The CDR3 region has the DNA TGCAGCGTTGAATTTTTTTCAGCAGGACAGGGTAGCATCTATGGCTACACCTTC.

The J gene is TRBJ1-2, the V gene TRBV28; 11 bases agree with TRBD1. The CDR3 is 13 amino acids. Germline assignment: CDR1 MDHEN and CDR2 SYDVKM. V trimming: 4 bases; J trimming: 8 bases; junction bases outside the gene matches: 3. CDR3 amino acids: CASSSGQGGGYTF. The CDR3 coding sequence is TGTGCCAGCAGTTCGGGACAGGGGGGAGGCTACACCTTC.

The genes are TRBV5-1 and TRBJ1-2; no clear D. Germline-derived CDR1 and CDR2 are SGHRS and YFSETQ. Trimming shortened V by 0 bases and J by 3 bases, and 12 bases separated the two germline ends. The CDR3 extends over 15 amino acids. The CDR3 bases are TGCGCCAGCAGCTTGGGAACAGAGGGAGACTATGGCTACACCTTC. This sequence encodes CASSLGTEGDYGYTF.

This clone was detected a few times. CDR3 coding DNA: TGTGCCAGCAGGCCTTTAGCGGGAGGGTCCTACGAGCAGTACTTC. This encodes CASRPLAGGSYEQYF. The chain carries TRBV6-5 and TRBJ2-7; 11 nucleotides agree with TRBD2. CDR1 and CDR2 (germline): MNHEY, SVGAGI. V trimming: 6 bases; J trimming: 1 base; junction bases outside the gene matches: 5. The CDR3 spans 15 residues.

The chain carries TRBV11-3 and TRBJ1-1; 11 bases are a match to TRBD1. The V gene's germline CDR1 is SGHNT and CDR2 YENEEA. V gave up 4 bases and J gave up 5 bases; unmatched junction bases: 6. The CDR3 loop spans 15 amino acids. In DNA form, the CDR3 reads TGTGCCAGCAGCTCATCCGGGACAGGGGGTACTGAAGCTTTCTTT. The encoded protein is CASSSSGTGGTEAFF.

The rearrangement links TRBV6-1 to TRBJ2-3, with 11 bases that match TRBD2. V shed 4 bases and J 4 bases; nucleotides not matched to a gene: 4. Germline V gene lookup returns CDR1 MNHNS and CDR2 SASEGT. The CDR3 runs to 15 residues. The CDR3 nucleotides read TGTGCCAGCAGTGTGACTAGCGGGACCCCAGATACGCAGTATTTT. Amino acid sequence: CASSVTSGTPDTQYF.

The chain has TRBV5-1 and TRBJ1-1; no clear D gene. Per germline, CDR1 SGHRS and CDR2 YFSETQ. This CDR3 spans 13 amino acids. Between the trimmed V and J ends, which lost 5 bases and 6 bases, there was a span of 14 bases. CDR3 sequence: CASSLATGPEAFF. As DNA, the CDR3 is TGCGCCAGCAGTTTAGCCACCGGCCCTGAAGCTTTCTTT.

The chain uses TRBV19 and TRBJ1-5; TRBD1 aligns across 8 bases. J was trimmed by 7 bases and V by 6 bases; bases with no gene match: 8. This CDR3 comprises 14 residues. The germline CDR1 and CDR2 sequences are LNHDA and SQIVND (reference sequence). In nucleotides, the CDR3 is TGTGCCAGTAGCAGAGACAGGGGAGGACAGCCCCAGCATTTT. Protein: CASSRDRGGQPQHF.

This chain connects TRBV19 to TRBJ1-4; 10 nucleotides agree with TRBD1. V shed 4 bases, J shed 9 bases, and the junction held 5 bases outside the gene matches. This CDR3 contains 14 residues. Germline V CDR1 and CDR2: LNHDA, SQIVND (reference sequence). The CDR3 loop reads CASSKGQGNKKLFF. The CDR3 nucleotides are TGTGCCAGTAGTAAGGGACAGGGGAATAAAAAACTGTTTTTT. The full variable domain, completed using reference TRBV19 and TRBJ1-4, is DGGITQSPKYLFRKEGQNVTLSCEQNLNHDAMYWYRQDPGQGLRLIYYSQIVNDFQKGDIAEGYSVSREKKESFPLTVTSAQKNPTAFYLCASSKGQGNKKLFFGSGTQLSVL.

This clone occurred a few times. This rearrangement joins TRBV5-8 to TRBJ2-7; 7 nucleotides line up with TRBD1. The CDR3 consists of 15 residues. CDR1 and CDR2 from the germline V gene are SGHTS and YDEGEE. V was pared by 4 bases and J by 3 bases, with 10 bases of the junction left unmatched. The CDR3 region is CASSHPAQGVYEQYF. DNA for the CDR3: TGTGCCAGCAGCCACCCTGCCCAGGGGGTCTACGAGCAGTACTTC.

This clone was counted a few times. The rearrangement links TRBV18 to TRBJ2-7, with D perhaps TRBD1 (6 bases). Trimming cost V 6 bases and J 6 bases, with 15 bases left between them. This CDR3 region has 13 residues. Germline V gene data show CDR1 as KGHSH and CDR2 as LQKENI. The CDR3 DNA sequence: TGTGCCAGCTCCCACTCCAGGGGCGGCGAGCAGTACTTC. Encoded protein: CASSHSRGGEQYF.

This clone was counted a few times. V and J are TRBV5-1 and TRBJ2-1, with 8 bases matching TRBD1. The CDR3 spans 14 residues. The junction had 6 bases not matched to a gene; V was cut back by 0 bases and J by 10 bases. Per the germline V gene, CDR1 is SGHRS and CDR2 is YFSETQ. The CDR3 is CASSLGQGSGEQFF. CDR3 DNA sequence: TGCGCCAGCAGCTTGGGACAGGGGAGCGGGGAGCAGTTCTTC. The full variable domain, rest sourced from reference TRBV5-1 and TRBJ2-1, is KAGVTQTPRYLIKTRGQQVTLSCSPISGHRSVSWYQQTPGQGLQFLFEYFSETQRNKGNFPGRFSGRQFSNSRSEMNVSTLELGDSALYLCASSLGQGSGEQFFGPGTRLTVL.

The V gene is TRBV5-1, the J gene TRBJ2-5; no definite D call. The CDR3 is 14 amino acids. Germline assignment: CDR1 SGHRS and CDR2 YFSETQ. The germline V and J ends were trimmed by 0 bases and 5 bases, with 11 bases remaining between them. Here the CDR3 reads CASSLDRLQETQYF. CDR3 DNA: TGCGCCAGCAGCTTGGATCGCCTCCAGGAGACCCAGTACTTC.

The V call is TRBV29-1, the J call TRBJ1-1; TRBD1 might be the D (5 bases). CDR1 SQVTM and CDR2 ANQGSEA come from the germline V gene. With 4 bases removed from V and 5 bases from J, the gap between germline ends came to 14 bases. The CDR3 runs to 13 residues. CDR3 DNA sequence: TGCAGCGTTGTGTCGGGGGGTTTAACTGAAGCTTTCTTT. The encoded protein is CSVVSGGLTEAFF. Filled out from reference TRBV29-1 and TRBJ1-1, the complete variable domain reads SAVISQKPSRDICQRGTSLTIQCQVDSQVTMMFWYRQQPGQSLTLIATANQGSEATYESGFVIDKFPISRPNLTFSTLTVSNMSPEDSSIYLCSVVSGGLTEAFFGQGTRLTVV.

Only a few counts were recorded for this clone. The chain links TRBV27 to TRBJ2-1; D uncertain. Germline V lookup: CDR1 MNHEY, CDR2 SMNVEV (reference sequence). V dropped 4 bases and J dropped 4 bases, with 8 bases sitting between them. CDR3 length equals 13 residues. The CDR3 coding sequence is TGTGCCAGCAGTTCGTCACAGTACAATGAGCAGTTCTTC. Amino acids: CASSSSQYNEQFF.

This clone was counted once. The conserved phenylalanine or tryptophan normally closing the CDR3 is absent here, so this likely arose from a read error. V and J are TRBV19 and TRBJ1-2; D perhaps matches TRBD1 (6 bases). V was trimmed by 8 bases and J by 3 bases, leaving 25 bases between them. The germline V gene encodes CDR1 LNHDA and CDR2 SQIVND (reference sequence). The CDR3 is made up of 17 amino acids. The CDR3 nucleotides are TGTGCCAGTGCCTGGATTGACAGGCCCACCGAAGACTATGGCTACACCCTC. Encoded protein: CASAWIDRPTEDYGYTL.

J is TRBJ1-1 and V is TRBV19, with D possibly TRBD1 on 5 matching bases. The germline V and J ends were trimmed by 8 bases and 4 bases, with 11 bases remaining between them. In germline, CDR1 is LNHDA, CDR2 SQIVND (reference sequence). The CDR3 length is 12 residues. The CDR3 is CASDSLSTEAFF. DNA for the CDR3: TGTGCCAGTGACAGTCTCTCCACTGAAGCTTTCTTT.

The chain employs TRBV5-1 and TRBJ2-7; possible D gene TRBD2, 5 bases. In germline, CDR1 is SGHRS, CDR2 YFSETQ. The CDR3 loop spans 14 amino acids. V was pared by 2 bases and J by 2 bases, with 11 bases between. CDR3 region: CASSLLGETYEQYF. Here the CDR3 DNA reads TGCGCCAGCAGCTTACTAGGAGAGACCTACGAGCAGTACTTC.

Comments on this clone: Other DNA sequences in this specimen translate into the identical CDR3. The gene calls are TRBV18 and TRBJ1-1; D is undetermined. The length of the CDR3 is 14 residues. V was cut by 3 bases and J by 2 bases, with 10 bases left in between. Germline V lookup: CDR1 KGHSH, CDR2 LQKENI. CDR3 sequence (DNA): TGTGCCAGCTCACCCTCCACGGGTAACACTGAAGCTTTCTTT. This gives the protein CASSPSTGNTEAFF.

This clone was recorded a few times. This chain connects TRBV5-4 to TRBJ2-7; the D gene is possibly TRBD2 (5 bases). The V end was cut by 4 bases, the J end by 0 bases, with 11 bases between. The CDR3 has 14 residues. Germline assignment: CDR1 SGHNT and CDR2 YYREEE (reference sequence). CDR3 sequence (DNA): TGTGCCAGCAGCCTGAGCGGCGCCTCCTACGAGCAGTACTTC. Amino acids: CASSLSGASYEQYF.

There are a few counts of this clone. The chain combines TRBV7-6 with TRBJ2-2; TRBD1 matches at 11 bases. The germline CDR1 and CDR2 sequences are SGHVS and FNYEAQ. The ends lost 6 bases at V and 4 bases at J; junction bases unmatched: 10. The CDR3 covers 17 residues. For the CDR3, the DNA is TGTGCCAGCAGATCCCAACCGGGACAGGGGGTCACCGGGGAGCTGTTTTTT. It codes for CASRSQPGQGVTGELFF.

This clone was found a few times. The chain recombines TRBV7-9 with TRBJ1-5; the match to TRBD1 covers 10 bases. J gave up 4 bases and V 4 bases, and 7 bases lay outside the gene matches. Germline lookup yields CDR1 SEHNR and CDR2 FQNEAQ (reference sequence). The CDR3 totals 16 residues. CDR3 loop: CASSSSRDRGNQPQHF. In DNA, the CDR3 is TGTGCCAGCAGCTCGTCCCGGGACAGGGGAAATCAGCCCCAGCATTTT.

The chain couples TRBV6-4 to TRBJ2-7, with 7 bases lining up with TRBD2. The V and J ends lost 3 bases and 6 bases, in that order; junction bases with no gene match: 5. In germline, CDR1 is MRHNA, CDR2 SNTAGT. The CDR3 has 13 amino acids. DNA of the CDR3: TGTGCCAGCAGTGAGGGGAGGGAGGGCGAGCAGTACTTC. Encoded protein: CASSEGREGEQYF.

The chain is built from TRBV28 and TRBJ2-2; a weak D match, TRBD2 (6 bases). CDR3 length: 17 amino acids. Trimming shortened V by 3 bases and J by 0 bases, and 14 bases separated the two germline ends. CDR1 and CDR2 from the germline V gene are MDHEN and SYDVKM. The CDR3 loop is CASSFVTLAPNTGELFF. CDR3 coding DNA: TGTGCCAGCAGTTTCGTCACTCTAGCGCCGAACACCGGGGAGCTGTTTTTT.

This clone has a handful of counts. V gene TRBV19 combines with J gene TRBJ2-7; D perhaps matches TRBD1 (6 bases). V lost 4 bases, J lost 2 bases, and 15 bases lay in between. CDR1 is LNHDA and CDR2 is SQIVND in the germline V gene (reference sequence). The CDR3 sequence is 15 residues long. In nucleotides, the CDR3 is TGTGCCAGTAGTACCCCGGGACACCTAACCTACGAGCAGTACTTC. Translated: CASSTPGHLTYEQYF.

The CDR3 loop is CASSQVATGLSLHF. The CDR3 DNA sequence: TGCGCCAGCAGCCAAGTCGCGACAGGCCTCTCTCTCCACTTT. The chain couples TRBV4-1 to TRBJ1-6; D may be TRBD1 (6 bases). V was clipped by 1 base and J by 16 bases, with 17 bases between them. CDR1 MGHRA and CDR2 YSYEKL come from the germline V gene. The CDR3 runs to 14 residues.

The DNA for the CDR3 is TGCAGCGTTGAGGAGAGGGTTGACAATGAGCAGTTCTTC. Its protein is CSVEERVDNEQFF. V gene TRBV29-1 combines with J gene TRBJ2-1; possibly TRBD2 for D (5 bases). Trimming shortened V by 3 bases and J by 5 bases, and 11 bases separated the two germline ends. Germline CDR1 is SQVTM and CDR2 is ANQGSEA. The CDR3 runs 13 residues.

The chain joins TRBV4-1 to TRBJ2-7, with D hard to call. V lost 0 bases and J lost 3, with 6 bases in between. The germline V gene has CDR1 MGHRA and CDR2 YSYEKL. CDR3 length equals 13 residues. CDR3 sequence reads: CASSQEGFYEQYF. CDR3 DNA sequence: TGCGCCAGCAGCCAAGAGGGCTTCTACGAGCAGTACTTC.